The clone carrying this T cell receptor (beta chain) was recorded a few times. No antigen is known for it. This specimen belongs to a study of beta chain features in type 1 diabetes. Whole-study findings and limits: TCRB CDR3s were moderately but significantly shorter in Type 1 diabetes patients in all four CD4+ subsets.

Expressed TCRB transcripts were sequenced because the isolated RNA had all been reverse transcribed beforehand. Assay: immunoSEQ multiplex PCR; the TCRdb copy retains only in-frame clones and omits some. Here the sample spans roughly 220,000 clones, 16% being singletons. This CDR3 region has 15 residues. Unmatched junction bases numbered 5, after V lost 4 bases and J lost 3 bases. CDR1 is SGHTA and CDR2 is FQGNSA in the germline V gene. The origin of this receptor is a man in his thirties or forties with type 1 diabetes. The specimen was naive CD4+ T cells from blood. J is TRBJ2-1 and V is TRBV7-2, with 8 nucleotides matching TRBD1. Here the CDR3 reads CASSSVGTGYNEQFF. The DNA for the CDR3 is TGTGCCAGCAGCTCCGTTGGGACAGGCTACAATGAGCAGTTCTTC.